The source of this T cell receptor (beta chain) is a study of neurological immune-mediated disorders. Study observations and caveats: Expansion of TCR clones was greatest in HTLV-1-associated myelopathy and smallest in multiple sclerosis, where it fell below that of healthy controls.

Synthesis of cDNA was performed by 5'RACE using 10-nucleotide random UMIs. Via MiXCR, TCRdb re-called the 5' RACE reads, giving one row per CDR3 protein. The sample has around 100,000 distinct CDR3 sequences, 11% seen once. Time point in this sample: longitudinal time-point 3. The unsorted libraries were prepared from 2 million PBMCs (stored at -80 C). Germline CDR1 is ENHRY and CDR2 is SYGVKD. Trimming at V came to 7 bases and at J to 0 bases, leaving 6 bases not matched to a gene. CDR3 length: 14 residues. This clonotype has a count of ten or more. Antigen unknown. This receptor was identified in a female donor with HTLV-1-associated myelopathy (HAM/TSP). The material sequenced was PBMCs. The chain joins TRBV10-3 to TRBJ2-7, with 7 nucleotides matching TRBD2. Here the CDR3 reads CAIIGGFPSYEQYF. The DNA for the CDR3 is TGTGCCATCATCGGGGGGTTCCCCTCCTACGAGCAGTACTTC.